This TCR beta chain was identified in a study of human T cells and chemical hapten exposure. Overall study findings and caveats: Significantly more large CDR3 similarity clusters arose among expanded TCRs than among controls.

Trimming removed 0 bases from V and 0 bases from J, with 15 bases in between. CDR1 is SGHDT, CDR2 YYEEEE, per germline. There are 17 residues in the CDR3. One entry per CDR3 protein results from TCRdb running MiXCR on the RACE reads. The data contain around 300,000 distinct CDR3 sequences, just under 8% of them singletons. This sample's time point: pre-sensitization, week 0. Indicated treatment: therapeutic diphenylcyclopropenone sensitization with weekly scalp DPC. The study drew its donors from alopecia patients who were 18 to 70 years old and suitable for DPC. Ten or more counts support this clonotype. Its matching antigen is unknown.

The chain has TRBV5-6 and TRBJ2-5, with TRBD2 as a possible D gene (6 bases). The specimen was whole blood, collected in connection with sensitization to the hapten diphenylcyclopropenone (DPC). This clonotype was sampled from a man between 18 and 35 years old with alopecia areata. Some clones in this sample may be carry-over from other donors' samples. CDR3 bases: TGTGCCAGCAGCTTGGCAGGGACTGGCTACAACCAAGAGACCCAGTACTTC. Residues: CASSLAGTGYNQETQYF.